A single sample gave rise to the 26 T cell receptor beta chains below, sequenced in a study of blood T cell repertoires in COVID-19. Profiling relied on immunoSEQ multiplex PCR, and the TCRdb table lists in-frame clones only, not all of them. The repertoire holds about 220,000 clones, about 86% seen once, with 14% to 15% in the top ten. Sequencing used PBMCs or T cells enriched from blood (not recorded which). These receptors came from a woman aged 45-65 years with acute COVID-19.

This clone occurred once. The rearrangement links TRBV29-1 to TRBJ2-1, with 12 bases that match TRBD2. CDR1 and CDR2 from the germline V gene are SQVTM and ANQGSEA. CDR3 length: 15 amino acids. The junction had 10 bases not matched to a gene; V was cut back by 6 bases and J by 7 bases. The DNA for the CDR3 is TGCAGCGTACCGCCGACTAGCGGGAGTGCGAATGAGCAGTTCTTC. This encodes CSVPPTSGSANEQFF.

The rearrangement uses TRBV7-9 and TRBJ2-3, with D possibly matching TRBD2 (5 bases). Germline loops: CDR1 SEHNR, CDR2 FQNEAQ (reference sequence). Trimming removed 4 bases at V and 3 bases at J, with 14 bases between. The CDR3 has 15 residues. The CDR3 sequence: CASSSNSVRTDTQYF. The DNA for the CDR3 is TGTGCCAGCAGCTCCAATAGCGTGCGTACAGATACGCAGTATTTT. Based on the CDR3 plus reference TRBV7-9 and TRBJ2-3, the full variable domain is DTGVSQNPRHKITKRGQNVTFRCDPISEHNRLYWYRQTLGQGPEFLTYFQNEAQLEKSRLLSDRFSAERPKGSFSTLEIQRTEQGDSAMYLCASSSNSVRTDTQYFGPGTRLTVL.

The CDR3, as DNA: TGTGCCAGCAGGTCACAGGGGATGCCCGGGGAGCTGTTTTTT. It codes for CASRSQGMPGELFF. V usage is TRBV27 and J usage is TRBJ2-2, with 7 bases lining up with TRBD1. The CDR3 has 14 amino acids. Germline V gives CDR1 MNHEY, CDR2 SMNVEV (reference sequence). The junction had 7 bases not matched to a gene; V was cut back by 6 bases and J by 6 bases.

This clone was seen once. The chain uses TRBV12-3 or TRBV12-4 and TRBJ2-1; a weak D match, TRBD1 (6 bases). The CDR3 is made up of 12 amino acids. V dropped 7 bases and J dropped 6 bases, with 10 bases sitting between them. CDR3 region: CASNRVRNEQFF. For the CDR3, the DNA is TGTGCCAGCAACAGGGTTCGCAATGAGCAGTTCTTC.

The J gene is TRBJ2-3, the V gene TRBV5-5, with D possibly TRBD2 on 6 matching bases. CDR3 length: 18 amino acids. Looked up from germline, CDR1 is SGHKS and CDR2 is YYEKEE (reference sequence). The V end was cut by 0 bases, the J end by 2 bases, with 19 bases between. CDR3 residues: CASSLAGLVTRTTDTQYF. In DNA form, the CDR3 reads TGTGCCAGCAGCTTGGCCGGTTTGGTGACTAGGACCACAGATACGCAGTATTTT.

The V gene is TRBV18, the J gene TRBJ2-7; TRBD2 aligns across 8 bases. The V gene end was trimmed by 2 bases and the J gene end by 1 base; junction bases not matched to a gene: 10. The CDR3 extends over 17 amino acids. Germline CDR1 is KGHSH and CDR2 is LQKENI. The CDR3 DNA sequence: TGTGCCAGCTCACCAACTCTCGGGAGGGTGAAGTCCTACGAGCAGTACTTC. Translated, it gives CASSPTLGRVKSYEQYF.

This sequence joins TRBV4-1 and TRBJ2-1; TRBD2 agrees at 10 bases. Trimming cost V 4 bases and J 7 bases; bases outside gene matches: 10. Germline V gene data show CDR1 as MGHRA and CDR2 as YSYEKL. CDR3 length: 16 residues. Written as DNA, the CDR3 is TGCGCCAGCAGCCCGCCCTTCAGCGGGAGGGCGAATGAGCAGTTCTTC. Amino acid sequence: CASSPPFSGRANEQFF.

V usage is TRBV25-1 and J usage is TRBJ2-5, with TRBD2 matching over 10 bases. V was clipped by 4 bases and J by 6 bases; unmatched bases: 11. This CDR3 region has 16 residues. Germline V gene data show CDR1 as MGHDK and CDR2 as SYGVNS. The CDR3 nucleotides read TGTGCCAGCAGTGGTCTAGCGGGAGATCATGTGAAGACCCAGTACTTC. The encoded protein is CASSGLAGDHVKTQYF.

This chain connects TRBV27 to TRBJ1-6; 10 positions match TRBD1. This CDR3 comprises 16 residues. Trimming cost V 2 bases and J 10 bases; bases outside gene matches: 8. The germline V gene encodes CDR1 MNHEY and CDR2 SMNVEV (reference sequence). The DNA of the CDR3 is TGTGCCAGCAGTTTAGAAGACAGGGGGCTCGGGTCACCCCTCCACTTT. It codes for CASSLEDRGLGSPLHF.

The gene calls are TRBV9 and TRBJ1-5; 7 nucleotides match TRBD1. J lost 2 bases, V lost 3 bases, and 2 bases had no gene match. The CDR3 consists of 14 residues. Germline V gene sequence: CDR1 SGDLS, CDR2 YYNGEE. This CDR3 reads CASSATGGNQPQHF. The CDR3 coding sequence is TGTGCCAGCAGCGCCACAGGGGGCAATCAGCCCCAGCATTTT.

J is TRBJ1-2 and V is TRBV5-8; TRBD1 aligns across 8 bases. Losses at the gene ends were 5 bases for V and 6 bases for J; bases not matched to a gene: 6. The CDR3 extends over 13 amino acids. The germline V gene has CDR1 SGHTS and CDR2 YDEGEE. CDR3 sequence: CASRWTGFDGYTF. In nucleotides, the CDR3 is TGTGCCAGCAGATGGACAGGGTTTGATGGCTACACCTTC.

The V call is TRBV27, the J call TRBJ1-1; 10 bases are a match to TRBD1. CDR3 size: 16 residues. V lost 6 bases to trimming and J lost 4 bases; unmatched junction nucleotides: 11. Germline V gives CDR1 MNHEY, CDR2 SMNVEV (reference sequence). CDR3 sequence (DNA): TGTGCCAGCAGCCGGGCCCCGGGACAGGGGCCCACTGAAGCTTTCTTT. Its translation is CASSRAPGQGPTEAFF.

The chain carries TRBV28 and TRBJ1-2; D is unresolved. The V end lost 2 bases, the J end lost 4 bases, and 14 bases lay between the germline ends. CDR1 MDHEN and CDR2 SYDVKM come from the germline V gene. There are 15 residues in the CDR3. The CDR3 nucleotides are TGTGCCAGCAGTTTAGGTTCGCAGGAATCCTATGGCTACACCTTC. Its protein is CASSLGSQESYGYTF.

This rearrangement joins TRBV3-1 (or the pseudogene TRBV3-2) to TRBJ2-6; the D gene is possibly TRBD2 (6 bases). V dropped 3 bases and J dropped 2 bases, with 17 bases sitting between them. The V gene's germline CDR1 is LGHDT and CDR2 YNNKEL (reference sequence). This CDR3 has 18 amino acids. The CDR3 nucleotides are TGTGCCAGCAGCCATTCAGGGATGGGAGGCACTGGGGCCAACGTCCTGACTTTC. As protein: CASSHSGMGGTGANVLTF.

The chain combines TRBV19 with TRBJ2-3; no firm D call. The germline V and J ends were trimmed by 3 bases and 0 bases, with 10 bases remaining between them. There are 15 residues in the CDR3. Germline CDR1 and CDR2: LNHDA and SQIVND (reference sequence). The CDR3 DNA follows: TGTGCCAGTAGTATGGGCATTACTAGCACAGATACGCAGTATTTT. As protein: CASSMGITSTDTQYF. Full variable domain (missing parts from reference TRBV19 and TRBJ2-3): DGGITQSPKYLFRKEGQNVTLSCEQNLNHDAMYWYRQDPGQGLRLIYYSQIVNDFQKGDIAEGYSVSREKKESFPLTVTSAQKNPTAFYLCASSMGITSTDTQYFGPGTRLTVL.

The V gene is TRBV28, the J gene TRBJ2-7; 10 bases agree with TRBD2. With V trimmed by 6 bases and J by 6 bases, 2 bases remained unmatched. The CDR3 length is 12 residues. Germline lookup yields CDR1 MDHEN and CDR2 SYDVKM. The CDR3: CASRLAGGEQYF. CDR3 nucleotides: TGTGCCAGCAGGTTAGCGGGAGGCGAGCAGTACTTC.

V and J are TRBV29-1 and TRBJ1-4; 12 bases agree with TRBD1. Germline trimming cut 4 bases from V and 4 bases from J; bases unmatched to any gene: 10. This CDR3 is 17 amino acids long. Germline CDR1 and CDR2: SQVTM and ANQGSEA. CDR3 nucleotide sequence: TGCAGCGTTGCGGGTGGGACAGGGGGCATTGTTAATGAAAAACTGTTTTTT. It codes for CSVAGGTGGIVNEKLFF.

The chain is built from TRBV5-1 and TRBJ2-2; 7 bases are shared with TRBD1. The CDR3 runs to 14 residues. Germline V gene lookup returns CDR1 SGHRS and CDR2 YFSETQ. Trimming at V came to 0 bases and at J to 9 bases, leaving 5 bases not matched to a gene. CDR3 amino acids: CASSLAQGGWELFF. In nucleotides, the CDR3 is TGCGCCAGCAGCTTGGCCCAAGGGGGCTGGGAGCTGTTTTTT. The full variable domain, rest sourced from reference TRBV5-1 and TRBJ2-2, is KAGVTQTPRYLIKTRGQQVTLSCSPISGHRSVSWYQQTPGQGLQFLFEYFSETQRNKGNFPGRFSGRQFSNSRSEMNVSTLELGDSALYLCASSLAQGGWELFFGEGSRLTVL.

The chain combines TRBV11-1 with TRBJ2-7; 7 bases are shared with TRBD1. Germline V gene lookup returns CDR1 SGHAT and CDR2 FQDESV (reference sequence). The V segment lost 3 bases and the J segment 3 bases; nucleotides outside the gene matches: 5. The CDR3 extends over 14 amino acids. The CDR3: CASSLAGTDYEQYF. The CDR3 DNA reads TGTGCCAGCAGCTTGGCCGGGACAGACTACGAGCAGTACTTC.

The chain carries TRBV4-1 and TRBJ1-4; a possible D gene is TRBD1 (5 bases). Trimming shortened V by 4 bases and J by 7 bases, and 22 bases separated the two germline ends. Looked up from germline, CDR1 is MGHRA and CDR2 is YSYEKL. The CDR3 is 17 amino acids. CDR3 bases: TGCGCCAGCAGCCCCGGGGGTAGGCAGGGATTCAGTGAAAAACTGTTTTTT. This gives the protein CASSPGGRQGFSEKLFF.

In this sample, this clone turned up once. This chain connects TRBV27 to TRBJ2-2; the D is unclear. V was shortened by 5 bases and J by 3 bases, with 10 bases between the two germline ends. From germline, CDR1 is MNHEY and CDR2 SMNVEV (reference sequence). This CDR3 has 14 residues. The DNA for the CDR3 is TGTGCCAGCAGTCTAAGTGTCGACACCGGGGAGCTGTTTTTT. Encoded protein: CASSLSVDTGELFF.

This clone appeared a single time. The chain has TRBV5-1 and TRBJ2-5; perhaps TRBD1 as D (6 bases). Looked up from germline, CDR1 is SGHRS and CDR2 is YFSETQ. This CDR3 has 16 residues. Trimming stripped 3 bases from V and 5 bases from J, with 20 bases between. CDR3 sequence (DNA): TGCGCCAGCAGCTGGATACCACAGGGAGATCCGGAGACCCAGTACTTC. As protein: CASSWIPQGDPETQYF.

The CDR3 DNA reads TGTGCCAGTAGTATTTGGGGGAGGACTGAAGCTTTCTTT. Its translation: CASSIWGRTEAFF. The J gene is TRBJ1-1, the V gene TRBV19, with a weak D call TRBD1 (5 bases). This CDR3 spans 13 amino acids. The germline V gene has CDR1 LNHDA and CDR2 SQIVND (reference sequence). The V end was cut by 3 bases, the J end by 5 bases, with 10 bases between.

The chain is built from TRBV11-3 and TRBJ2-2, with 12 bases identical to TRBD2. In germline, CDR1 is SGHNT, CDR2 YENEEA. The CDR3 totals 16 residues. The junction had 1 base not matched to a gene; V was cut back by 4 bases and J by 1 base. In DNA, the CDR3 is TGTGCCAGCAGCTCGGGACTAGCGGGGAACACCGGGGAGCTGTTTTTT. Translating gives CASSSGLAGNTGELFF.

V and J are TRBV19 and TRBJ1-6; 7 nucleotides match TRBD1. CDR3 length: 14 residues. Germline CDR1 LNHDA, CDR2 SQIVND (reference sequence). V was pared by 6 bases and J by 10 bases, with 9 bases of the junction left unmatched. The CDR3 bases are TGTGCCAGTAGACCACAGGGGACGGGATCACCCCTCCACTTT. It yields the protein CASRPQGTGSPLHF.

The V gene is TRBV6-2 or TRBV6-3, the J gene TRBJ2-1, with 7 bases fitting TRBD2. The V segment lost 1 base and the J segment 1 base; nucleotides outside the gene matches: 4. Per germline, CDR1 MNHEY and CDR2 SVGEGT. This CDR3 contains 16 residues. In DNA form, the CDR3 reads TGTGCCAGCAGTTACTATGGCGGGAGTTCCTACAATGAGCAGTTCTTC. Protein sequence: CASSYYGGSSYNEQFF.